Shown below are 9 T cell receptor beta chains from a single sample sequenced in a study of cytomegalovirus exposure and HLA in healthy donors. Both 60 Vbeta primers and 13 Jbeta primers went into the PCR. Sequencing was performed with immunoSEQ multiplex PCR; in TCRdb, only in-frame clones are kept and a portion is missing. The sample has over 90,000 clones; 66% are singletons. The sample comprised PBMCs. The origin of the receptors is a woman between 45 and 60 years old in good health and CMV-seronegative.

This rearrangement joins TRBV30 to TRBJ2-7, with 7 bases identical to TRBD1. Germline V CDR1 and CDR2: GTSNPN, SVGIG (reference sequence). V shed 3 bases and J 3 bases; nucleotides not matched to a gene: 5. There are 13 residues in the CDR3. The CDR3: CAWRTGRFYEQYF. The CDR3 DNA follows: TGTGCCTGGAGGACAGGGAGATTCTACGAGCAGTACTTC.

The V call is TRBV7-8, the J call TRBJ1-1; maybe TRBD1 (5 bases). Germline values: CDR1 SGHVS, CDR2 FQNEAQ. Trimming took off 1 base at V and 1 base at J, with 10 bases between the two ends. This CDR3 comprises 15 residues. The CDR3 sequence is CASSLGRGRNTEAFF. In nucleotides, the CDR3 is TGTGCCAGCAGCTTAGGGCGGGGGAGGAACACTGAAGCTTTCTTT.

CDR3 sequence (DNA): TGTGCCAGCAAACCGGGACAGTCCCATAGCTACACCTTC. Protein sequence: CASKPGQSHSYTF. The V call is TRBV6-1, the J call TRBJ1-2, with TRBD1 matching over 7 bases. The ends lost 7 bases at V and 9 bases at J; junction bases unmatched: 11. The CDR3 has 13 amino acids. Germline V gene lookup returns CDR1 MNHNS and CDR2 SASEGT.

V and J are TRBV4-1 and TRBJ1-2; 10 positions match TRBD1. Germline CDR1 MGHRA, CDR2 YSYEKL. The CDR3 covers 16 residues. V shed 1 base and J 8 bases; nucleotides not matched to a gene: 10. The CDR3 DNA is TGCGCCAGCAGCCAAGGGGGGGACAGGGGAGTGGGCGGCTACACCTTC. It codes for CASSQGGDRGVGGYTF.

The CDR3 bases are TGCGCCAGCAACGGCCCTAGCGGGGGGTACAATGAGCAGTTCTTC. Protein product: CASNGPSGGYNEQFF. The chain employs TRBV5-1 and TRBJ2-1, with 11 nucleotides matching TRBD2. Looked up from germline, CDR1 is SGHRS and CDR2 is YFSETQ. The CDR3 has 15 residues. J lost 4 bases, V lost 6 bases, and 6 bases had no gene match.

The chain couples TRBV5-1 to TRBJ2-3; no reliable D call. Looked up from germline, CDR1 is SGHRS and CDR2 is YFSETQ. The CDR3 is made up of 17 amino acids. V was shortened by 4 bases and J by 2 bases, with 20 bases between the two germline ends. The CDR3 reads CASSPPLRRAFTDTQYF. The CDR3 DNA follows: TGCGCCAGCAGCCCACCCCTTAGAAGAGCTTTCACAGATACGCAGTATTTT.

This clone has only a few counts. The genes are TRBV7-2 and TRBJ1-4, with D possibly being TRBD1 (5 bases). This CDR3 comprises 13 residues. CDR1 SGHTA and CDR2 FQGNSA come from the germline V gene. V lost 5 bases to trimming and J lost 8 bases, with 12 bases between them. The DNA of the CDR3 is TGTGCCAGCAGCCCCCAGGGAGGCGAAAAACTGTTTTTT. This sequence encodes CASSPQGGEKLFF.

The V gene is TRBV4-3, the J gene TRBJ2-3; TRBD1 agrees at 7 bases. This CDR3 has 17 amino acids. Germline V gives CDR1 LGHNA, CDR2 YSLEER. V gave up 0 bases and J gave up 2 bases; unmatched junction bases: 8. DNA of the CDR3: TGCGCCAGCAGCCAAGATCAAGGGGGCCCCCCCACAGATACGCAGTATTTT. Translation gives CASSQDQGGPPTDTQYF.

This rearrangement joins TRBV11-3 to TRBJ2-7; 7 bases fit TRBD1. Per germline, CDR1 SGHNT and CDR2 YENEEA. The CDR3 length is 15 residues. After removal of 7 bases from V and 0 bases from J, the junction contained 9 bases not matched to a gene. CDR3 DNA sequence: TGTGCCAGCAACCAGAACTGGGACAGCTCCTACGAGCAGTACTTC. It is translated as CASNQNWDSSYEQYF.